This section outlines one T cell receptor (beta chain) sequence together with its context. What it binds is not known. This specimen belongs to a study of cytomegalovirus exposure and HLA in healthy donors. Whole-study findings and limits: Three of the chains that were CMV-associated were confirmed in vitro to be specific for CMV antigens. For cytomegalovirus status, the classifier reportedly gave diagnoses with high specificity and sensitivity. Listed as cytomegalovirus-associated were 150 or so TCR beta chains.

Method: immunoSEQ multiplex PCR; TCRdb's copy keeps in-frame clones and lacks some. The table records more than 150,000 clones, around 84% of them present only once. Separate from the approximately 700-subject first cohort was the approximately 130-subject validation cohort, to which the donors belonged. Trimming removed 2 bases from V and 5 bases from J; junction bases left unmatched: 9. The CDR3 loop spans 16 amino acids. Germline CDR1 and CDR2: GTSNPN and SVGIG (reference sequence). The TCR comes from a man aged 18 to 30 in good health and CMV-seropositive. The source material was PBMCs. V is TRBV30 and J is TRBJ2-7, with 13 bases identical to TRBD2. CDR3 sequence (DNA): TGTGCCTGGAGTCCAAGACTAGCGGGGGGTTTCGACGAGCAGTACTTC. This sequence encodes CAWSPRLAGGFDEQYF.